The source of this T cell receptor beta chain is a study of blood T cell repertoires in COVID-19. Study context: Acute-phase and convalescent COVID-19 samples originated in the United States, Italy and Spain. PBMCs, B-cell-depleted T cells, or T cells were the source of the cDNA or gDNA that made up the material.

The CDR3 consists of 16 residues. Trimming took 6 bases from V and 0 from J, leaving 12 bases between them. CDR1 and CDR2 from the germline V gene are SNHLY and FYNNEI. Per the authors' pipeline: Nucleated cell counts were estimated from reference gene primer amplification. Here immunoSEQ multiplex PCR was the method, and the copy in TCRdb shows in-frame clones only, minus some. V, J and clone size were drawn from that table, and D and trimming were deduced from the DNA. The sample yields roughly 230,000 clones, 65% to 90% seen once. The TCR sequence derives from a woman between 45 and 65 years old with acute or convalescent COVID-19. Input material: peripheral blood. J is TRBJ2-6 and V is TRBV2; D perhaps matches TRBD1 (5 bases). The CDR3 nucleotides read TGTGCCAGCAGGGGGCCGATTGACTCTGGGGCCAACGTCCTGACTTTC. It is translated as CASRGPIDSGANVLTF.